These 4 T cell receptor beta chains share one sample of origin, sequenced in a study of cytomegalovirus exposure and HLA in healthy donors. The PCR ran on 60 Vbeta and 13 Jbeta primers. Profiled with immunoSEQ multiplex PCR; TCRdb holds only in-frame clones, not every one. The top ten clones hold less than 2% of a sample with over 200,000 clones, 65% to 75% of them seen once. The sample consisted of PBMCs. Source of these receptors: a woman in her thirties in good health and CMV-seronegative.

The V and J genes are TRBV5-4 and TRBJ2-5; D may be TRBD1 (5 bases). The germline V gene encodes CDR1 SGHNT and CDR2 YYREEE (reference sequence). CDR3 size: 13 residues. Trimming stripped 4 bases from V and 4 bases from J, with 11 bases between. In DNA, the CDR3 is TGTGCCAGCAGCGAGCAGGGAAGAGAGACCCAGTACTTC. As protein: CASSEQGRETQYF.

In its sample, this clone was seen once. CDR3 bases: TGTGCCAGCAGCCTAGGGACAGGGTATGGCTACACCTTC. Amino acid sequence: CASSLGTGYGYTF. The chain joins TRBV7-2 to TRBJ1-2; 9 positions match TRBD1. The CDR3 spans 13 residues. Germline-derived CDR1 and CDR2 are SGHTA and FQGNSA. V lost 5 bases and J lost 5; bases outside the gene matches: 3.

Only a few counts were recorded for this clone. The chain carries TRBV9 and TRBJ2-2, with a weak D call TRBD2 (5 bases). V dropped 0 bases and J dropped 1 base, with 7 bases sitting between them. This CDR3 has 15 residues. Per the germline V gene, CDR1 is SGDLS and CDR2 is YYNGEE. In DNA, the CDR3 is TGTGCCAGCAGCGTAGACGGGATGAACACCGGGGAGCTGTTTTTT. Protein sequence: CASSVDGMNTGELFF.

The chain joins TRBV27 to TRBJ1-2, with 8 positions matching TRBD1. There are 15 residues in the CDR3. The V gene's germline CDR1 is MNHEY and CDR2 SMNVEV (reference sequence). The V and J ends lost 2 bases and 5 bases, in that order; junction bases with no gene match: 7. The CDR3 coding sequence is TGTGCCAGCAGTTTAGACGGACAGGGTCCGTATGGCTACACCTTC. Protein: CASSLDGQGPYGYTF.